This entry is about one TCR beta chain. This clonotype has ten or more counts. What this receptor recognizes is not known. Within one base of it there is no much larger clone, and no base qualities were kept. The TCR beta CDR3 regions were amplified from RNA transcripts. For the first round of RT-PCR on the TCR CDR3, the HTBI primer set was used together with the Qiagen OneStep RT-PCR kit. Libraries were constructed in a second round of multiplex PCR, after which size selection and purification were carried out. Paired-end sequencing of the libraries was performed with 100 bp reads on an Illumina HiSeq2000. Under the source paper's analysis protocol: SOAPnuke was used to process the raw data, with reads discarded if the reads contained adapters or uncalled bases, had a mean Phred below 15, or lacked an exact constant-primer or identifier match. High-quality paired reads were merged using COPE v1.2.5, and each unique nucleotide sequence was defined as a clonotype. MiTCR v1.1 was used to align the clonotypes against IMGT TRBV, TRBD and TRBJ reference segments. The analysis included only V-J combinations with a frequency above 0.0001, which together covered approximately 99% of the repertoires. A TCS score was defined as the ratio of F50 (clonal expansion) to E x V (chaos), with BLOSUM62-based TCRdist applied between CDR3 peptides within each V-J. Welch's t-statistics and random forest reduced fewer than 600 V-J features to 10 to 15, which were used in a naive Bayes classifier (R e1071). TCRdb passed the public sequencing reads through fastp at Q25 and MiXCR, retaining productive beta sequences. Entries that share a CDR3 protein sequence are merged under the most common genes and DNA. None of the V and J calls come from the authors' own analysis; TCRdb made them. The sample yields around 600,000 distinct CDR3 sequences; more than 15% were counted once. The ten most abundant clones make up approximately 7% of the sample.

The sample originates from a study of T cells in Graves' hyperthyroidism and ophthalmopathy (dated by TCRdb to the late 2010s). With respect to the entire study: Peripheral blood samples were taken at initial diagnosis, before any treatment was given. Once sampling was done, hyperthyroidism patients were given methimazole at a starting dose of 30 mg daily, whereas ophthalmopathy patients were given high-dose intravenous methylprednisolone. The 95 to 100 discovery patients were randomly split 7:3 into training and test sets. In addition, the study compared T-cell repertoires in thyroid tissue and in blood from roughly 6 Graves' hyperthyroidism patients. To identify TCR V-J signatures that set the groups apart, the researchers used a discovery cohort of about a hundred patients, made up of about 44 with Graves' ophthalmopathy and approximately 57 with stable Graves' hyperthyroidism. TCR Vbeta CDR3 sequencing of 130 to 150 peripheral blood samples (over 40 ophthalmopathy, some 75 hyperthyroidism and approximately 17 progressor patients) is reported in the paper. Whether ophthalmopathy could be predicted prospectively was tested in an independent validation cohort made up of about 18 hyperthyroidism patients plus 17 patients who later progressed to ophthalmopathy. The study at large found these results: A 13 V-J signature model separated ophthalmopathy from stable hyperthyroidism, with roughly 88% sensitivity and around 84% specificity in cross-validation and 80%/75% in testing. Most expanded thyroid clonotypes (frequency above 0.001) were also detected in blood, a finding suggesting that blood repertoires may reflect thyroid immune responses. In validation, the model predicted progression to ophthalmopathy a median of about 6 months before onset, with 70% to 71% sensitivity and about 72% specificity. No statistical method was used to set the sample size in advance, and investigators knew the group allocation.

A patient counted as having stable Graves' hyperthyroidism if no progression to ophthalmopathy occurred over 18 months of follow-up. The hyperthyroidism patients were between 18 and 65 years old and newly diagnosed, with a disease duration of less than 2 months. Patients with uncontrolled infections, other autoimmune diseases, pregnancy or lactation were excluded. Diagnoses were established on the basis of clinical symptoms, serum thyroxine and TRAb, thyroid ultrasound, and orbital computed tomography. PBMCs were isolated from 7.5 to 10 ml of fresh peripheral blood by Ficoll-Paque density gradient centrifugation. Total RNA was extracted with Trizol reagent, and quality was checked on an Agilent 2100 Bioanalyzer. The trim is 2 bases for V and 2 bases for J, with a gap of 12 bases between the germline ends. CDR1 and CDR2 are drawn from the germline V gene: MNHEY, SVGEGT. Inclusive of the bounding cysteine and phenylalanine, the CDR3 is 16 residues long. The retained sequence is limited to the CDR3, 48 bases, with the frame set at the first base.

This clonotype originated in a woman under 40 with Graves' hyperthyroidism. The sequence links TRBV6-2 or TRBV6-3 to TRBJ2-2; the D gene cannot be named for sure. Sequenced input: blood. This receptor carries the CDR3 CASSYHDPVNTGELFF. The nucleotide sequence is given as TGTGCCAGCAGTTACCACGATCCAGTCAACACCGGGGAGCTGTTTTTT.